The present T cell receptor beta chain was sequenced within a study of blood T cell repertoires in COVID-19. Study context: Donors in the United States, Italy and Spain gave samples during acute or convalescent COVID-19. The cDNA or gDNA used as material had been derived from T cells, B-cell-depleted T cells, or PBMCs.

About this clone: Other DNA sequences in this sample translate to the same CDR3.

Authors' analysis steps: Amplification with reference gene primers provided the estimates of nucleated cell counts. Libraries were prepared by immunoSEQ multiplex PCR; TCRdb keeps only in-frame clonotypes and omits some of them. V and J calls and clone size follow that table, whereas D and trimming were derived from the DNA. Of over 150,000 clones listed, around 84% are singletons. Trimming cost V 0 bases and J 1 base, with 7 bases left between them. This CDR3 contains 14 residues. The germline CDR1 and CDR2 sequences are SGHNT and YYREEE (reference sequence). The chain employs TRBV5-4 and TRBJ1-1; tentative D call: TRBD1 (5 bases). This TCR came from a man between 45 and 60 years old with active or convalescent COVID-19. The specimen sequenced was peripheral blood. For the CDR3, the DNA is TGTGCCAGCAGCTTGGTGGGGGGGAACACTGAAGCTTTCTTT. It encodes CASSLVGGNTEAFF. The full variable domain, with the rest looked up from reference TRBV5-4 and TRBJ1-1, is ETGVTQSPTHLIKTRGQQVTLRCSSQSGHNTVSWYQQALGQGPQFIFQYYREEENGRGNFPPRFSGLQFPNYSSELNVNALELDDSALYLCASSLVGGNTEAFFGQGTRLTVV.